The rows below give T cell receptor beta chains drawn from one sample of a study of T-cell reconstitution after alpha-beta-depleted transplantation in children. TCRdb used MiXCR to reprocess the PCR reads, holding one entry per CDR3 protein. The sample lists some 350,000 distinct CDR3 sequences; 15% to 20% were seen once. This specimen consisted of PBMCs, mostly from graft donor cells, obtained 360 days after TCRalphabeta/CD19-depleted stem cell transplant. These receptors originate from a male patient aged 2 to 10 who had a stem cell transplant for acute lymphoblastic leukemia, so the T cells may come from the graft donor. Both conserved end residues are trimmed from each CDR3. Clone size, where shown, is once, few, many, or a class for clones that have expanded.

V gene: TRBV7-9; clone size: many; CDR3 protein: ASSGGTRSSYEQY
V gene: TRBV7-9; clone size: .; CDR3 protein: ASSDGTSDAYEQY
V gene: TRBV29-1; clone size: .; CDR3 protein: SVDSGRVNEQF
V gene: TRBV7-9; clone size: .; CDR3 protein: ASSLRTGASYNSPLH
V gene: TRBV12-3/TRBV12-4; clone size: .; CDR3 protein: ASSFSVGTGELF
V gene: TRBV6-2/TRBV6-3; clone size: few; CDR3 protein: ASSFGSLNYGYT
V gene: TRBV5-1; clone size: many; CDR3 protein: ASEGTSGGLSYEQY
V gene: TRBV9; clone size: .; CDR3 protein: ASSVLTTSTDTQY
V gene: TRBV2; clone size: few; CDR3 protein: ASTQFNEKLF
V gene: TRBV7-9; clone size: .; CDR3 protein: ASSLEAVEQF
V gene: TRBV4-1; clone size: .; CDR3 protein: ASSRLRGGQEKLF
V gene: TRBV18; clone size: few; CDR3 protein: ASSTAGGAQY
V gene: TRBV4-1; clone size: .; CDR3 protein: ASSLGLAGVPSYNEQF
V gene: TRBV4-3; clone size: .; CDR3 protein: ASSRHLAGGPHEQY
V gene: TRBV12-3/TRBV12-4; clone size: few; CDR3 protein: ASSFKENNEQF
V gene: TRBV29-1; clone size: few; CDR3 protein: SVERGGSEQF
V gene: TRBV5-6; clone size: .; CDR3 protein: ASSLALAGSDEQF
V gene: TRBV6-4; clone size: few; CDR3 protein: ASSLPILLNPRVPIATNEKLF
V gene: TRBV12-3/TRBV12-4; clone size: few; CDR3 protein: ASSLGGWYSSYNEQF
V gene: TRBV2; clone size: .; CDR3 protein: ASSERVGVEETQY
V gene: TRBV7-6; clone size: .; CDR3 protein: ASSFRLAQKSSTDTQY
V gene: TRBV2; clone size: .; CDR3 protein: ASSTDRGSNTDTQY
V gene: TRBV11-3; clone size: few; CDR3 protein: ASSLGASGRYNEQF
V gene: TRBV20-1; clone size: .; CDR3 protein: SARDSIAGGQTGELF
V gene: TRBV12-3/TRBV12-4; clone size: few; CDR3 protein: ASRSGNEQF
V gene: TRBV20-1; clone size: many; CDR3 protein: SGTGTSGRADTQY